This T cell receptor (beta chain) originates from a study of regulatory T cells in long-lasting Graves disease. Germline-derived CDR1 and CDR2 are LNHNV and YYDKDF (reference sequence). V gave up 0 bases and J gave up 3 bases, with 3 bases separating them. CDR3 length equals 13 residues. This clonotype was counted ten times or more. Stated time point: newly diagnosed GD, antithyroid drugs for less than 3 months. Extracted RNA from PBMCs served as the source of the TCR library. Relying on iRepertoire HTBI primers and Arm-PCR of CDR3 regions, the team built TCR beta libraries. TCRdb re-analysed the multiplex PCR reads in MiXCR, keeping a single row per CDR3 protein. The data contain hundreds of thousands of distinct CDR3 sequences, roughly 16% of them singletons. These data were likewise used in another study, on T cells in Graves' hyperthyroidism and ophthalmopathy.

The chain has TRBV15 and TRBJ1-5; no firm D call. The sequence derives from a woman in her forties or fifties with Graves disease. The source material was peripheral blood mononuclear cells (PBMCs), sampled at new diagnosis, from a patient treated with antithyroid drugs. CDR3 protein: CATSRDPNQPQHF. CDR3 DNA: TGTGCCACCAGCAGAGATCCCAATCAGCCCCAGCATTTT.